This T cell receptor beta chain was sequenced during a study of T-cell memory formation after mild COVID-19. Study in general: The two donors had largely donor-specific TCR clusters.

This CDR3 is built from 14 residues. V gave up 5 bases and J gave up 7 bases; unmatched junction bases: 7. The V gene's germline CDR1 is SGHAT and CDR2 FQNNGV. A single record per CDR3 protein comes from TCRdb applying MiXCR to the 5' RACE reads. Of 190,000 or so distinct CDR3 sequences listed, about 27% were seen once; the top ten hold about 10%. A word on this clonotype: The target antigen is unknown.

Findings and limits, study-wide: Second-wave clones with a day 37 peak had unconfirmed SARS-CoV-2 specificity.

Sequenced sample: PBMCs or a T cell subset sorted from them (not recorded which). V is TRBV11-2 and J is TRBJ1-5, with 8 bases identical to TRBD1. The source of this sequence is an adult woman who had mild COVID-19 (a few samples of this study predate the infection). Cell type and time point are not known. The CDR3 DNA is TGTGCCAGCAGCCGGACAGGGAGTGGACAGCCCCAGCATTTT. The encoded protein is CASSRTGSGQPQHF. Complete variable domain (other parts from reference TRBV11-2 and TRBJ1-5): EAGVAQSPRYKIIEKRQSVAFWCNPISGHATLYWYQQILGQGPKLLIQFQNNGVVDDSQLPKDRFSAERLKGVDSTLKIQPAKLEDSAVYLCASSRTGSGQPQHFGDGTRLSIL.